The sequence of this TCR beta chain was determined in a study of blood T cell repertoires in COVID-19. Study at large: The United States, Italy and Spain supplied acute and convalescent COVID-19 samples.

Clones were read by immunoSEQ multiplex PCR, and TCRdb kept only the in-frame ones, dropping some. The sample has some 250,000 clones; roughly 80% are singletons. V dropped 5 bases and J dropped 5; count of bases not matched to a gene: 23. The CDR3 runs to 19 residues. From germline, CDR1 is SGHTA and CDR2 FQGNSA. Sequencing used peripheral blood. This TCR came from a woman aged 80 or older with COVID-19, enrolled during active disease. J is TRBJ2-5 and V is TRBV7-2, with 7 nucleotides matching TRBD2. CDR3 amino acids: CASSLLAQREGLKGETQYF. The CDR3 DNA reads TGTGCCAGCAGCCTCTTAGCGCAGCGGGAAGGATTAAAAGGGGAGACCCAGTACTTC.